The next 21 T cell receptor beta chains were all read from a single sample in a study of vaccination and CD4 T cells after COVID-19. Specified treatment: approximately 9-day PBMC culture with coronavirus spike peptide pools or control peptides (ViraFEST assay). What these receptors recognize is not known. Cultured CD4+ T cell DNA was sequenced using the Oncomine TCR Beta short-read assay. TCRdb analysed the PCR reads with MiXCR anew, one entry per CDR3 protein. The repertoire consists of approximately 10,000 distinct CDR3 sequences, with 55% to 75% occurring once and the leading ten covering more than 25%. Specimen: CD4+ T cells from blood, cultured in vitro. The source is a human donor who had recovered from COVID-19.

CDR3: CASSVGLAGFRETQYF. CDR3 sequence (DNA): TGTGCCAGCAGCGTAGGTCTAGCGGGATTCCGAGAGACCCAGTACTTC. The chain carries TRBV9 and TRBJ2-5; 9 nucleotides match TRBD2. From germline, CDR1 is SGDLS and CDR2 YYNGEE. The CDR3 sequence is 16 residues long. J gave up 4 bases and V 0 bases, and 7 bases lay outside the gene matches.

The rearrangement links TRBV28 to TRBJ2-7; D perhaps matches TRBD2 (6 bases). Looked up from germline, CDR1 is MDHEN and CDR2 is SYDVKM. V lost 5 bases, J lost 3 bases, and 14 bases lay in between. The CDR3 sequence is 14 residues long. The CDR3 is CASSTRGELYEQYF. The CDR3 coding sequence is TGTGCCAGCAGTACCCGCGGGGAACTCTACGAGCAGTACTTC.

This clonotype appeared a single time. V usage is TRBV20-1 and J usage is TRBJ2-7; 8 nucleotides line up with TRBD1. This CDR3 contains 15 residues. CDR1 and CDR2 (germline): DFQATT, SNEGSKA (reference sequence). Trimming took 0 bases from V and 5 from J; bases not matched to a gene: 9. The CDR3 reads CSARDGRTGQDEQYF. The CDR3 coding sequence is TGCAGTGCTAGAGATGGAAGGACAGGGCAAGACGAGCAGTACTTC.

About this clonotype itself: One end of the junction varies from germline; a read error may be responsible. DNA for the CDR3: TGTGCTAGCAGCCCGCCCGAGACGGGCACAGATACGCAGTATTTT. It specifies CASSPPETGTDTQYF. The V call is TRBV7-7, the J call TRBJ2-3, with no clear D. Germline CDR1 reads SSHAT; CDR2 reads FNYEAQ (reference sequence). This CDR3 spans 15 amino acids.

In this sample, this clonotype turned up a few times. V and J are TRBV10-1 and TRBJ2-3, with 7 positions matching TRBD2. This CDR3 has 13 amino acids. Germline V gives CDR1 WNHNN, CDR2 SYGVQD (reference sequence). The J segment lost 1 base and the V segment lost 8 bases, leaving 3 bases of the junction unmatched. In DNA, the CDR3 is TGCGCCAGCGGAGCGGGGCGCACAGATACGCAGTATTTT. Its translation is CASGAGRTDTQYF.

V is TRBV10-2 and J is TRBJ2-7; perhaps TRBD1 as D (6 bases). Germline V lookup: CDR1 WSHSY, CDR2 SAAADI. V lost 4 bases to trimming and J lost 5 bases, with 12 bases between them. The CDR3 spans 13 residues. The CDR3 coding sequence is TGCGCCAGCAGTGGGACAGTTTCCCACGAGCAGTACTTC. This codes for CASSGTVSHEQYF.

This clonotype showed up just once. The chain links TRBV4-3 to TRBJ2-5; the D is unclear. This CDR3 is built from 15 residues. Trimming removed 2 bases at V and 3 bases at J, with 13 bases between. Germline V gene lookup returns CDR1 LGHNA and CDR2 YSLEER. DNA of the CDR3: TGCGCCAGCAGCCAACACGGTTTAGAAGAAGAGACCCAGTACTTC. This encodes CASSQHGLEEETQYF.

This chain links TRBV2 with TRBJ1-2; D is uncertain. The germline CDR1 and CDR2 sequences are SNHLY and FYNNEI. Trimming took 6 bases from V and 7 from J, leaving 18 bases between them. The CDR3 covers 14 residues. The CDR3 protein is CASRGFGHLSGYTF. DNA for the CDR3: TGTGCCAGCAGGGGATTCGGGCACCTGAGTGGCTACACCTTC.

The V and J genes are TRBV20-1 and TRBJ2-4; TRBD2 aligns across 9 bases. Losses at the gene ends were 7 bases for V and 7 bases for J; bases not matched to a gene: 26. Germline V gene sequence: CDR1 DFQATT, CDR2 SNEGSKA (reference sequence). The CDR3 sequence is 19 residues long. Here the CDR3 reads CSVPDRRLAGIIVGNIQYF. The CDR3 DNA sequence: TGCAGTGTCCCAGATCGCCGCCTAGCGGGAATCATAGTCGGGAACATTCAGTACTTC.

The rearrangement links TRBV7-8 to TRBJ1-2; D unresolved. CDR1 SGHVS and CDR2 FQNEAQ come from the germline V gene. This CDR3 contains 13 residues. Trimming removed 0 bases at V and 3 bases at J, with 5 bases between. CDR3 in amino acids: CASSLAPDYGYTF. DNA of the CDR3: TGTGCCAGCAGCTTAGCCCCAGACTATGGCTACACCTTC.

This clonotype has just a few counts. The rearrangement links TRBV6-1 to TRBJ1-2; D is perhaps TRBD1 (5 bases). V lost 7 bases and J lost 0, with 9 bases in between. The CDR3 length is 13 residues. Germline V lookup: CDR1 MNHNS, CDR2 SASEGT. The CDR3 sequence is CASTWGANYGYTF. The CDR3 DNA sequence: TGTGCCAGCACCTGGGGGGCTAACTATGGCTACACCTTC.

The rearrangement links TRBV7-8 to TRBJ1-2; D is unclear. The V end was cut by 5 bases, the J end by 2 bases, with 15 bases between. Looked up from germline, CDR1 is SGHVS and CDR2 is FQNEAQ. This CDR3 has 15 residues. This CDR3 is CASSPLGVGNYGYTF. The CDR3 DNA reads as TGTGCCAGCAGCCCTCTCGGGGTAGGCAACTATGGCTACACCTTC.

This chain joins TRBV2 and TRBJ2-5; D is unresolved. CDR1 is SNHLY and CDR2 is FYNNEI in the germline V gene. The CDR3 contains 13 residues. V gave up 7 bases and J gave up 5 bases, with 14 bases separating them. The CDR3 region has the DNA TGTGCCAGCACCGGTGACCTCCGGGAGACCCAGTACTTC. Amino acids: CASTGDLRETQYF.

The chain links TRBV27 to TRBJ2-2; TRBD1 is a possible D gene (5 bases). V dropped 5 bases and J dropped 8 bases, with 18 bases sitting between them. The CDR3 spans 15 residues. The V gene's germline CDR1 is MNHEY and CDR2 SMNVEV (reference sequence). The CDR3 loop is CASSDQGLGSGELFF. The DNA for the CDR3 is TGTGCCAGCAGTGACCAGGGCCTGGGATCGGGGGAGCTGTTTTTT.

The chain carries TRBV7-9 and TRBJ1-3, with D hard to call. The germline V and J ends were trimmed by 1 base and 2 bases, with 9 bases remaining between them. The CDR3 consists of 15 residues. Looked up from germline, CDR1 is SEHNR and CDR2 is FQNEAQ (reference sequence). The CDR3 protein is CASSLVGGTGNTIYF. In DNA, the CDR3 is TGTGCCAGCAGCTTAGTGGGAGGGACTGGAAACACCATATATTTT. The complete variable domain, with remaining parts taken from reference TRBV7-9 and TRBJ1-3, reads DTGVSQNPRHKITKRGQNVTFRCDPISEHNRLYWYRQTLGQGPEFLTYFQNEAQLEKSRLLSDRFSAERPKGSFSTLEIQRTEQGDSAMYLCASSLVGGTGNTIYFGEGSWLTVV.

This clonotype appeared a few times. The chain joins TRBV20-1 to TRBJ1-2, with D possibly TRBD1 on 5 matching bases. V was cut by 2 bases and J by 2 bases, with 9 bases left in between. This CDR3 has 13 residues. Per germline, CDR1 DFQATT and CDR2 SNEGSKA (reference sequence). The CDR3 region has the DNA TGCAGTGCTAGAAAAGCAGGGAACTATGGCTACACCTTC. This codes for CSARKAGNYGYTF.

This chain joins TRBV2 and TRBJ2-1, with TRBD2 as a possible D gene (5 bases). CDR3 length equals 11 residues. V shed 6 bases and J shed 10 bases, with 10 bases lying between them. The germline CDR1 and CDR2 sequences are SNHLY and FYNNEI. This chain's CDR3 is CASRAAREQFF. The CDR3, as DNA: TGTGCCAGCAGAGCGGCCAGAGAGCAGTTCTTC.

The chain joins TRBV28 to TRBJ1-5, with D perhaps matching TRBD1 (6 bases). Looked up from germline, CDR1 is MDHEN and CDR2 is SYDVKM. Trimming took 4 bases from V and 1 from J, leaving 14 bases between them. This CDR3 comprises 16 residues. CDR3 sequence: CASSYGTYTSNQPQHF. DNA of the CDR3: TGTGCCAGCAGTTATGGGACATACACCAGCAATCAGCCCCAGCATTTT. Together with reference TRBV28 and TRBJ1-5, the CDR3 gives the full variable domain: DVKVTQSSRYLVKRTGEKVFLECVQDMDHENMFWYRQDPGLGLRLIYFSYDVKMKEKGDIPEGYSVSREKKERFSLILESASTNQTSMYLCASSYGTYTSNQPQHFGDGTRLSIL.

The V call is TRBV10-3, the J call TRBJ2-5; possibly TRBD1 for D (6 bases). V lost 6 bases and J lost 2, with 16 bases in between. This CDR3 contains 15 residues. Germline V gives CDR1 ENHRY, CDR2 SYGVKD. The CDR3 DNA sequence: TGTGCCATCAGCAAGACCGGGACACAACAAGAGACCCAGTACTTC. Its protein is CAISKTGTQQETQYF.

The rearrangement uses TRBV11-3 and TRBJ1-2; D is unresolved. In germline, CDR1 is SGHNT, CDR2 YENEEA. The CDR3 has 15 residues. V lost 1 base and J lost 4, with 13 bases in between. The CDR3 reads CASSLGGGPSYGYTF. The CDR3 DNA is TGTGCCAGCAGCTTAGGAGGTGGGCCAAGCTATGGCTACACCTTC.

The chain couples TRBV30 to TRBJ1-1, with TRBD1 as a possible D gene (6 bases). Germline loops: CDR1 GTSNPN, CDR2 SVGIG (reference sequence). The V gene lost 0 bases and the J gene lost 1 base, with 12 bases spanning the gap. CDR3 length: 15 amino acids. This CDR3 reads CAWSVIDRPNTEAFF. The CDR3, as DNA: TGTGCCTGGAGTGTAATTGACAGGCCGAACACTGAAGCTTTCTTT.